Sequencing of this TCR beta chain was carried out in a study of T cells in Graves' hyperthyroidism and ophthalmopathy. Points from the study as a whole: Ophthalmopathy stood apart from stable hyperthyroidism in a 13 V-J model. Prediction of ophthalmopathy progression came a median 6.5 months pre-onset.

Amplification yielded TCR beta CDR3 regions, with RNA transcripts as the source. The TCR CDR3 was amplified in a first-round RT-PCR using the HTBI primer set. One entry per CDR3 protein, called by TCRdb with MiXCR from the multiplex PCR reads. The sample comprises 660,000 or so distinct CDR3 sequences, 45% of which are singletons, and about 7.7% rests with the top ten. This clonotype was counted a single time. Antigen specificity is unknown. Germline V gene sequence: CDR1 KGHDR, CDR2 SFDVKD. CDR3 length equals 15 residues. Trimming stripped 6 bases from V and 1 base from J, with 9 bases between. Sequenced: peripheral blood or thyroid tissue (not recorded which). The receptor comes from an adult man with Graves' disease, either hyperthyroidism or ophthalmopathy (not recorded which). This chain links TRBV24-1 with TRBJ2-6; a weak D match, TRBD2 (6 bases). CDR3 in DNA: TGTGCCACCAGTATAGGGACTTCTGGGGCCAACGTCCTGACTTTC. Translated, it gives CATSIGTSGANVLTF.